A single T cell receptor beta chain is shown here with its context. Its target is not known. The data were taken from a study of CD8 T cells in ankylosing spondylitis. By quantitative 5'-RACE with molecular barcodes, the TCR beta libraries were made. A single record per CDR3 protein comes from TCRdb applying MiXCR to the 5' RACE reads. The repertoire includes over 450,000 distinct CDR3 sequences, about an eighth of them detected once, and nearly 7% sits in the top ten. General study findings and limits: Some of these motif variants have turned up before, in reports on reactive arthritis synovial fluid and blood. A motif of 7 to 9 highly homologous TCR beta variants was seen as apparently characteristic of ankylosing spondylitis blood.

The CDR3 runs to 12 residues. Germline V CDR1 and CDR2: LGHDT, YNNKEL (reference sequence). The germline V and J ends were trimmed by 4 bases and 3 bases, with 7 bases remaining between them. Sequenced material: blood, either unsorted or a sorted T cell fraction (not recorded which). The rearrangement uses TRBV3-1 and TRBJ2-7; D is possibly TRBD2 (6 bases). The clonotype was recovered from a male donor with ankylosing spondylitis. CDR3 residues: CASSRGVYEQYF. The CDR3 bases are TGTGCCAGCAGCCGGGGGGTCTACGAGCAGTACTTC.